This T cell receptor beta chain appears in the sequencing data of a study of human T cells and chemical hapten exposure. Whole-study context: Patients were given diphenylcyclopropenone on the scalp weekly across the approximately 22-week study. Study results and caveats: With DPC sensitization, TCRs exceeding 1 in 1000 frequency showed no change.

On this clonotype itself: Its matching antigen is unknown.

V was shortened by 1 base and J by 12 bases, with 12 bases between the two germline ends. CDR3 length: 13 residues. CDR1 is KGHDR and CDR2 is SFDVKD in the germline V gene. Each CDR3 protein is one row after TCRdb ran MiXCR on the RACE reads. Here the sample spans 180,000 or so distinct CDR3 sequences, 24% being singletons. Time point denoted: patch test 3, about 24 weeks after DPC sensitization. Treatment: therapeutic diphenylcyclopropenone sensitization with weekly scalp DPC. The chain recombines TRBV24-1 with TRBJ2-1; tentatively, D is TRBD1 or TRBD2 (5 bases each). Sequencing used whole blood, obtained in connection with sensitization to the hapten diphenylcyclopropenone (DPC). This clonotype was sampled from a woman between 35 and 50 years old with alopecia areata. Some clones in this sample may be carry-over from other donors' samples. The CDR3 DNA sequence: TGTGCCACCAGTGATTTTACGGGGCAGGGGCAGTTCTTC. Translated, it gives CATSDFTGQGQFF.